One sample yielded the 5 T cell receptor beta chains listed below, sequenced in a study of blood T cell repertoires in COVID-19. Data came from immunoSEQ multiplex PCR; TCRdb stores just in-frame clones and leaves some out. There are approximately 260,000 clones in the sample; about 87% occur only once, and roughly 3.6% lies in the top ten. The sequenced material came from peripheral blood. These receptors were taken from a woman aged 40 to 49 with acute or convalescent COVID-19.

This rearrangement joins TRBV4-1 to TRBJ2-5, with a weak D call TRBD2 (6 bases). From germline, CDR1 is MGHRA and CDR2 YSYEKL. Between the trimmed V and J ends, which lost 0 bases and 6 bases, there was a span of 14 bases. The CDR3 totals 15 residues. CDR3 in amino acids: CASSQDLGGEKTQYF. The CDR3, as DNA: TGCGCCAGCAGCCAAGATTTAGGCGGGGAAAAGACCCAGTACTTC.

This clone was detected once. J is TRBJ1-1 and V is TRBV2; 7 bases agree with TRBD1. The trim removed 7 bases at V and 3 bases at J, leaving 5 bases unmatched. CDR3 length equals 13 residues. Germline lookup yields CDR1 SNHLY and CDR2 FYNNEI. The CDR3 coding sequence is TGTGCCAGCAAAAGTGACAGGGACACTGAAGCTTTCTTT. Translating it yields CASKSDRDTEAFF.

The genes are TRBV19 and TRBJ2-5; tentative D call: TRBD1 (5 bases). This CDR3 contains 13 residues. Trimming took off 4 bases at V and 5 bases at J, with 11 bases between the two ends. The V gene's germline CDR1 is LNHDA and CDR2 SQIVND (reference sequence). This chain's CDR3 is CASSSWQGETQYF. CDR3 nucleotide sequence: TGTGCCAGTAGTAGTTGGCAGGGTGAGACCCAGTACTTC. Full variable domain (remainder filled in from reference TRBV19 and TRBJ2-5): DGGITQSPKYLFRKEGQNVTLSCEQNLNHDAMYWYRQDPGQGLRLIYYSQIVNDFQKGDIAEGYSVSREKKESFPLTVTSAQKNPTAFYLCASSSWQGETQYFGPGTRLLVL.

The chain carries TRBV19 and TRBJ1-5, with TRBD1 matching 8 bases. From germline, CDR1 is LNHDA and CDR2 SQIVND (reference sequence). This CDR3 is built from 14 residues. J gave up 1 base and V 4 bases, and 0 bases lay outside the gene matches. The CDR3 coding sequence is TGTGCCAGTAGTAGGACAGGGAGCAATCAGCCCCAGCATTTT. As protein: CASSRTGSNQPQHF.

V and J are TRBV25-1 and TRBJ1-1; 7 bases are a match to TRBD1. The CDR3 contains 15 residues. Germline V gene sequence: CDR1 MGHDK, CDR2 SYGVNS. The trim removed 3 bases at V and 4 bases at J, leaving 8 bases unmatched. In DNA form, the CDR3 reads TGTGCCAGCAGTGACCTGACAGGGACTGGCACTGAAGCTTTCTTT. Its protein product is CASSDLTGTGTEAFF.